Here is one T cell receptor (beta chain) with its context. This specimen comes from a study of T cell changes during pregnancy in multiple sclerosis. Trimming took 0 bases from V and 7 from J; bases not matched to a gene: 12. The CDR3 covers 16 residues. The germline V gene has CDR1 SGDLS and CDR2 YYNGEE. The data were produced by immunoSEQ multiplex PCR, yet TCRdb's version contains in-frame clones alone and is incomplete. The sample gives 100,000 or so clones, 94% of which show up once; 0.7% to 0.9% is in the top ten. J is TRBJ1-1 and V is TRBV9, with 7 bases lining up with TRBD1. The sequencing here drew on peripheral blood, taken before pregnancy. The clonotype comes from a female donor with multiple sclerosis, enrolled in a pregnancy study. The CDR3 reads CASSVDPTGAGSEAFF. The CDR3 DNA sequence: TGTGCCAGCAGCGTAGACCCCACAGGGGCCGGCAGTGAAGCTTTCTTT.